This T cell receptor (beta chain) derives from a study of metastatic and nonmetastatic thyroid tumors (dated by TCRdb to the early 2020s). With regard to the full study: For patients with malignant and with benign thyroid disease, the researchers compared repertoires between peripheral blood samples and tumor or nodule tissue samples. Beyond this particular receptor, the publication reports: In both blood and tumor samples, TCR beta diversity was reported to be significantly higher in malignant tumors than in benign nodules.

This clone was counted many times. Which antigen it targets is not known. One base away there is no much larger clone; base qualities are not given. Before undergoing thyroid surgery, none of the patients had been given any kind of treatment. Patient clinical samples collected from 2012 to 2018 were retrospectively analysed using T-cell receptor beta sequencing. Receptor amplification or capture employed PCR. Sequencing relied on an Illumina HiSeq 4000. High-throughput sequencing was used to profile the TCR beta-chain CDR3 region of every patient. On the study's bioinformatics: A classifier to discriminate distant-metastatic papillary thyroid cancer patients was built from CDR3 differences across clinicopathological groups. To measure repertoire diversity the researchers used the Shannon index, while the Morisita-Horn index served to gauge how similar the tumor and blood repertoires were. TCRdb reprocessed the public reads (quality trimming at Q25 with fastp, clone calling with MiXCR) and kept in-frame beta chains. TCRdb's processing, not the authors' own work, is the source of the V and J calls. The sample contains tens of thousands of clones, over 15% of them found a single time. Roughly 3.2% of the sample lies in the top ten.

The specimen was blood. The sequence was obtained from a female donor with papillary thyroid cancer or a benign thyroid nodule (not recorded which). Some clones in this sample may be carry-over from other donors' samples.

The DNA sequence follows: TGTGCCAGCAGTTTAGGAGGCTCCGGCAATCAGCCCCAGCATTTT. This yields the protein CASSLGGSGNQPQHF. Recombination linked TRBV12-3 or TRBV12-4 to TRBJ1-5, with the D segment identity uncertain. V and J lose 1 base and 2 bases, and a span of 9 bases separates them. Including the terminal cysteine and phenylalanine, the CDR3 comprises 15 residues. Just the 45-base CDR3 DNA is kept, in frame starting at base 1.